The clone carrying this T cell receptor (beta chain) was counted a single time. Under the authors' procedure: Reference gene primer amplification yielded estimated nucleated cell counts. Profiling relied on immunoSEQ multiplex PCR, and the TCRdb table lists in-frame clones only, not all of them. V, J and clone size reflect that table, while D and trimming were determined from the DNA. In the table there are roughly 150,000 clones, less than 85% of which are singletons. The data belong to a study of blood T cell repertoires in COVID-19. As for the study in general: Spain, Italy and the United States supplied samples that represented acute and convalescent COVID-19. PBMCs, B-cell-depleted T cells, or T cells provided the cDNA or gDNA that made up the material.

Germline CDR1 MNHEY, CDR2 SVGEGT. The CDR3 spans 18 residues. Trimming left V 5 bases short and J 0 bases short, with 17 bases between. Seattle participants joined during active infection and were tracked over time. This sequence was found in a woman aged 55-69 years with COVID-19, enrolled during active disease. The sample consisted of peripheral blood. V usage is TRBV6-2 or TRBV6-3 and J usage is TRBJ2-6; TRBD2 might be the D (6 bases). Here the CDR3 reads CASSKTSSVSSGANVLTF. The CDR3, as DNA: TGTGCCAGCAGTAAGACTAGTTCCGTAAGCTCTGGGGCCAACGTCCTGACTTTC.